Listed below are T cell receptor beta chains from one sample, sequenced in a study of identifying expanded T cells in peripheral blood. Sequencing used immunoSEQ multiplex PCR; TCRdb keeps in-frame clones, though not all of them. The sample gives about 110,000 clones, about nine tenths of which show up once; 7.5% to 9.5% is in the top ten. The sequenced sample consisted of blood. These receptors were taken from a person between 18 and 75 years old in good health. CDR3s include the opening cysteine and the closing phenylalanine or tryptophan. Each record gives: J gene, clone size, V gene, D gene, CDR3 DNA, CDR3 protein. D genes are given only for firm matches. Rows may omit the clone size; those that give it use once, few, many or a size class.

TRBJ2-4,.,TRBV5-1,TRBD1,TGCGCCAGCAGTCCAGACAGGGGTCTTCAGTACTTC,CASSPDRGLQYF
TRBJ1-2,.,TRBV7-2,TRBD1,TGTGCCAGCAGCTATGGGACAGGGCCCTATGGCTACACCTTC,CASSYGTGPYGYTF
TRBJ2-4,few,TRBV6-6,TRBD1,TGTGCCACCCTCCGGGACAGGGCTTCCAAAAACATTCAGTACTTC,CATLRDRASKNIQYF
TRBJ2-7,.,TRBV6-6,.,TGTGCCAGCAGCCGGGACGGGACGACCGAGCAGTACTTC,CASSRDGTTEQYF
TRBJ2-5,.,TRBV28,TRBD1,TGTGCCAGCAGTTTATGGGGACAGGGGGTACAAGAGACCCAGTACTTC,CASSLWGQGVQETQYF
TRBJ2-1,.,TRBV7-9,TRBD1,TGTGCCAGCAGCGAGGGGGCGTACAATGAGCAGTTCTTC,CASSEGAYNEQFF
TRBJ2-7,.,TRBV27,.,TGTGCCAGCAGTTTTTCACAGGCTGAGGGCTGGCAGTACTTC,CASSFSQAEGWQYF
TRBJ2-3,.,TRBV10-1,TRBD2,TGCGCCAGCAGTGACGGACTAGCGGGTGGGGATACGCAGTATTTT,CASSDGLAGGDTQYF
TRBJ1-5,.,TRBV19,.,TGTGCCAGTAGCAGACAGGTGGCCTTCGATCAGCCCCAGCATTTT,CASSRQVAFDQPQHF
TRBJ2-7,.,TRBV7-2,TRBD2,TGTGCCAGCAGCTCCGGACTAGCCCACGAGCAGTACTTC,CASSSGLAHEQYF
TRBJ1-1,.,TRBV2,.,TGTGCCAGCCGACAGGAAAGCACGGCTGAAGCTTTCTTT,CASRQESTAEAFF
TRBJ1-5,.,TRBV30,.,TGTGCCTGGAGTGAGGGCCAGATCAGCAATCAGCCCCAGCATTTT,CAWSEGQISNQPQHF
TRBJ1-2,.,TRBV7-3,.,TGTGCCAGCAGCCCTCCTAACTATGGCTACACCTTC,CASSPPNYGYTF
TRBJ1-5,.,TRBV18,TRBD1,TGTGCCAGCTCACCAGGGACAGGAAATCAGCCCCAGCATTTT,CASSPGTGNQPQHF
TRBJ1-1,.,TRBV19,.,TGTGCCAGTAGTATACCTACAGGGAAGGTGAACACTGAAGCTTTCTTT,CASSIPTGKVNTEAFF
TRBJ1-2,few,TRBV20-1,.,TGCAGTGCTACAGGGGCTGGCTACACCTTC,CSATGAGYTF
TRBJ2-5,.,TRBV2,TRBD2,TGTGCCAGCACCGCCCTAGCGGGGGGTCGAGAGACCCAGTACTTC,CASTALAGGRETQYF
TRBJ2-3,.,TRBV29-1,.,TGCAGCGTTGGGCGTGACCCCACAGATACGCAGTATTTT,CSVGRDPTDTQYF
TRBJ2-7,.,TRBV5-1,TRBD1,TGCGCCAGCAGCTTGGGACAGGGAAACTACGAGCAGTACTTC,CASSLGQGNYEQYF
TRBJ1-2,.,TRBV9,.,TGTGCCAGCAGCGTAGGTGTTGGGGATCACTATGGCTACACCTTC,CASSVGVGDHYGYTF
TRBJ1-4,.,TRBV6-6,TRBD1,TGTGCCAGCAGTCCCAAACAGACAGGGGATGAAAAACTGTTTTTT,CASSPKQTGDEKLFF
TRBJ2-2,.,TRBV19,TRBD1,TGTGCCAGTAGACAGGGGGTTAACACCGGGGAGCTGTTTTTT,CASRQGVNTGELFF
TRBJ2-3,.,TRBV15,TRBD2,TGTGCCACCGAGCTGGGGGGGAGAACCGATACGCAGTATTTT,CATELGGRTDTQYF
TRBJ2-7,.,TRBV10-1,.,TGCGCCAGCAGTGAGTCCTTACAGGGACATACCTACGAGCAGTACTTC,CASSESLQGHTYEQYF
TRBJ2-7,.,TRBV6-1,.,TGTGCCAGCAGTGCTACGAGGGGTAGCGAGCAGTACTTC,CASSATRGSEQYF
TRBJ2-7,.,TRBV7-2,.,TGTGCCAGCAGCTCAGGACAGAACTCTTACGAGCAGTACTTC,CASSSGQNSYEQYF
TRBJ2-1,.,TRBV6-6,.,TGTGCCAGCAGTTACTCCTCGGCTATCTACAATGAGCAGTTCTTC,CASSYSSAIYNEQFF
TRBJ1-3,.,TRBV10-3,.,TGTGCCATCAGTGAGCCCGTACACTCTGGAAACACCATATATTTT,CAISEPVHSGNTIYF
TRBJ2-4,.,TRBV10-3,.,TGTGCCATCAGTGAGTCGAATCCACAGATTCTAGCCAAAAACATTCAGTACTTC,CAISESNPQILAKNIQYF
TRBJ2-3,.,TRBV5-1,.,TGCGCCAGCAGCTTAGGACAATCCACAGATACGCAGTATTTT,CASSLGQSTDTQYF
TRBJ2-1,.,TRBV7-3,.,TGTGCCAGCAGCTTAACGTCAAAGGGGCCCAACAATGAGCAGTTCTTC,CASSLTSKGPNNEQFF